This TCR beta chain was profiled in a study of OX40 agonist ivuxolimab in advanced cancers. CDR3 length: 16 amino acids. V dropped 3 bases and J dropped 0; count of bases not matched to a gene: 5. CDR1 and CDR2 (germline): LNHDA, SQIVND (reference sequence). TCRdb's copy holds only in-frame clones and misses some; the assay was immunoSEQ multiplex PCR. The sample lists tens of thousands of clones; under 90% were seen once. The TCR was taken from an adult with an advanced solid tumor such as melanoma, head and neck, liver or kidney cancer. The specimen was CD4+ or CD8+ T cells sorted from blood, collected in a trial of the OX40 agonist ivuxolimab. This chain links TRBV19 with TRBJ1-5; 7 bases agree with TRBD1. The CDR3 region has the DNA TGTGCCAGTAGTATTGACAGGGACTATAGCAATCAGCCCCAGCATTTT. Translated, it gives CASSIDRDYSNQPQHF.